This T cell receptor beta chain derives from a study of PD-L1 blockade in urothelial cancer. Study at large: Blood underwent analysis 3 weeks (second dose) and 6 weeks after treatment began.

Between 1 and 8 samples, pretreatment and on-treatment, were given by each patient. A spike-in of synthetic TCR analog templates was added to each PCR. Profiled with immunoSEQ multiplex PCR; TCRdb holds only in-frame clones, not every one. The repertoire includes tens of thousands of clones, about 80% of them detected once, and over 7.5% sits in the top ten. This clone was seen just once. Germline CDR1 is SGHTA and CDR2 is FQGNSA. V lost 0 bases and J 0 bases, leaving 2 bases between the germline ends. This CDR3 spans 13 amino acids. The clonotype originates from a man in his sixties or seventies with urothelial cancer. Material: PBMCs, obtained around atezolizumab (anti-PD-L1) treatment. This chain connects TRBV7-2 to TRBJ2-5, with no clear D. The CDR3 region has the DNA TGTGCCAGCAGCTTAGCCTACCAAGAGACCCAGTACTTC. It translates to CASSLAYQETQYF.